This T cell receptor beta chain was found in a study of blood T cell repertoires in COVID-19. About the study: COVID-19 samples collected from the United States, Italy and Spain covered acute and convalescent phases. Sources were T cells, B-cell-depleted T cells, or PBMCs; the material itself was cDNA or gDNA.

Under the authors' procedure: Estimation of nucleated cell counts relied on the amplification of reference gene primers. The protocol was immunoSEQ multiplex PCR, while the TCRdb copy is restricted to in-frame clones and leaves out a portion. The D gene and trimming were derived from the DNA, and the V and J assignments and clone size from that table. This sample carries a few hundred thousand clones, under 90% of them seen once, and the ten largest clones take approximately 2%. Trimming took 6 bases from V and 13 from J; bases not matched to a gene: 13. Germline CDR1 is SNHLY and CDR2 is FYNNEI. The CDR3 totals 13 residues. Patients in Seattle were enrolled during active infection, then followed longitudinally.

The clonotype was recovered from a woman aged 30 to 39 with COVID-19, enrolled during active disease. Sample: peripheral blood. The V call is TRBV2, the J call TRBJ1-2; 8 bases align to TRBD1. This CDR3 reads CASRPTGAIFSTF. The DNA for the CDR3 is TGTGCCAGCAGACCGACAGGGGCCATCTTCTCCACCTTC. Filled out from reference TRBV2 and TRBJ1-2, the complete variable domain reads EPEVTQTPSHQVTQMGQEVILRCVPISNHLYFYWYRQILGQKVEFLVSFYNNEISEKSEIFDDQFSVERPDGSNFTLKIRSTKLEDSAMYFCASRPTGAIFSTFGSGTRLTVV.